The source of this T cell receptor (beta chain) is a study of naive and memory T cell subsets. This clonotype was counted between two and nine times. What it binds is not known. Two oligonucleotides, mixed equimolar, formed the beta constant-region primer covering TRBC1 and TRBC2. Ligated cDNA was amplified by four rounds of PCR with nested alpha and beta constant-region primers and SP2. A 12-nucleotide UMI and the SP2 primer were added to the cDNA 3' end by oligonucleotide ligation. A single record per CDR3 protein comes from TCRdb applying MiXCR to the UMI-ligation and nested PCR reads. The repertoire holds tens of thousands of distinct CDR3 sequences, with roughly 20% as singletons. From the second PCR step, alpha and beta chains were amplified apart. Trimming left V 4 bases short and J 6 bases short, with 13 bases between. The CDR3 runs to 14 residues. Germline values: CDR1 DFQATT, CDR2 SNEGSKA (reference sequence).

Whole-study findings and limits: Gini index rose across naive, CM, EM and EMRA in CD4 and CD8.

Sequencing was done on a sample of effector memory CD4+ T cells from blood. Subset here: effector memory, CD45RA- CD27-. This clonotype was sampled from a human donor in good health. The chain links TRBV20-1 to TRBJ1-6; no firm D call. The CDR3 DNA reads TGCAGTGCTATTGGGAGGGTTCGTAATTCACCCCTCCACTTT. Amino acid sequence: CSAIGRVRNSPLHF.